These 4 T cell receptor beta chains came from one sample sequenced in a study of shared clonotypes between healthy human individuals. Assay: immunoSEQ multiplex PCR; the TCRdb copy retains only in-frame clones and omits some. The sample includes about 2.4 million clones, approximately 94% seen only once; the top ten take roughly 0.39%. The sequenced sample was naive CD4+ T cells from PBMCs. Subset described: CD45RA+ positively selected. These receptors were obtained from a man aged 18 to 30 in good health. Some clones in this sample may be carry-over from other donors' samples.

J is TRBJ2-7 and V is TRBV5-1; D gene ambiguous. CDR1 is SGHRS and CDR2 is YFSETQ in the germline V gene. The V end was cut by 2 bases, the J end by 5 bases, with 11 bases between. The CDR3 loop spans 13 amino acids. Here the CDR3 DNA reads TGCGCCAGCAGCTTAACGTTGGGCAACGAGCAGTACTTC. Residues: CASSLTLGNEQYF.

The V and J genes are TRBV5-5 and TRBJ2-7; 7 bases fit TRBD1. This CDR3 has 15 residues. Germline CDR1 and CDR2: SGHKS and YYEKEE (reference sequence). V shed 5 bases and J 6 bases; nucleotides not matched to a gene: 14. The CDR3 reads CASRYTGVSWGEQYF. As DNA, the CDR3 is TGTGCCAGCAGGTACACAGGGGTGTCCTGGGGCGAGCAGTACTTC.

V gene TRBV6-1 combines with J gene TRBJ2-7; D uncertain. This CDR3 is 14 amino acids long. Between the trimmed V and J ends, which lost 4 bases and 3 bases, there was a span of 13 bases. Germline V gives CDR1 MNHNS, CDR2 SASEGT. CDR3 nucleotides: TGTGCCAGCAGTGGCACGGACGGGTTCTACGAGCAGTACTTC. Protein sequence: CASSGTDGFYEQYF.

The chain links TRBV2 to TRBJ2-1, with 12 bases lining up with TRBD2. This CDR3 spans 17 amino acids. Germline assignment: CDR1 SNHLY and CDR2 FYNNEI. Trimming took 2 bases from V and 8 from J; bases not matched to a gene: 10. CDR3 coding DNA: TGTGCCAGCAGTGAAAATTGGGGACTAGCGGGTCAGGATGAGCAGTTCTTC. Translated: CASSENWGLAGQDEQFF.